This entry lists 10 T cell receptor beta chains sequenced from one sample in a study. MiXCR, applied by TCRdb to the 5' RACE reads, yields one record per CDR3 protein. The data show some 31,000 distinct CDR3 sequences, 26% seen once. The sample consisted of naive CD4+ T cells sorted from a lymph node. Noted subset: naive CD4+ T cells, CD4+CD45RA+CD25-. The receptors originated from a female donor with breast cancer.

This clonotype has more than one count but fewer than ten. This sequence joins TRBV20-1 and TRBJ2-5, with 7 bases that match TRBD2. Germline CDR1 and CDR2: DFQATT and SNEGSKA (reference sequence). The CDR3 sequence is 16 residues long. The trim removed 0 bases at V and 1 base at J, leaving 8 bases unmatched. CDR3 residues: CSARDFGLAVQETQYF. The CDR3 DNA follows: TGCAGTGCTAGAGATTTCGGGCTAGCGGTCCAAGAGACCCAGTACTTC.

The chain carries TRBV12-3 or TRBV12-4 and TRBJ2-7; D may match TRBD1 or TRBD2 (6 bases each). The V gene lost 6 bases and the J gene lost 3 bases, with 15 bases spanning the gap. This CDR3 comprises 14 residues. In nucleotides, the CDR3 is TGTGCCAGCAGCCCTGTTAGGGGGGTCTACGAGCAGTACTTC. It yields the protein CASSPVRGVYEQYF.

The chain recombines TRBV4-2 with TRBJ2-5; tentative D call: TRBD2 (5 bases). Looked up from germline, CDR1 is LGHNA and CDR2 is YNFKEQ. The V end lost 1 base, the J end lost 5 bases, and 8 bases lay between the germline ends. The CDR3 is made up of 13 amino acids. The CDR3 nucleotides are TGTGCCAGCAGCCAAGGGCGGGTGGAGACCCAGTACTTC. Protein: CASSQGRVETQYF.

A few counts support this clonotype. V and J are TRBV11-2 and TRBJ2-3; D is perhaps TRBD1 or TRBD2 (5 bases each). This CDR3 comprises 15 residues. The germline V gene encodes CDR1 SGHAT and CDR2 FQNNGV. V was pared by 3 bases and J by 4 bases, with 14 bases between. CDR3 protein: CASSLGVGSSDTQYF. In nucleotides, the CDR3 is TGTGCCAGCAGCTTGGGGGTGGGTAGCTCAGATACGCAGTATTTT.

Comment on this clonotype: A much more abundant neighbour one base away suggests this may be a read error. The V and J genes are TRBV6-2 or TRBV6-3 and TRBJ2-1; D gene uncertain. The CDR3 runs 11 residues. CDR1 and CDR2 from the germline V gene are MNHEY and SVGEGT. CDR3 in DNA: TGTGCCTGCGGCGGCTACAATGAGCAGTCCTTC. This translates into CACGGYNEQSF.

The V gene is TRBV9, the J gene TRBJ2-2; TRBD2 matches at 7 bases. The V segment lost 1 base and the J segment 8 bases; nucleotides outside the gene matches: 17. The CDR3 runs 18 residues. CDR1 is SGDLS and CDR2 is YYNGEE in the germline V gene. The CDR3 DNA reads TGTGCCAGCAGCGTAACGGCGCGGAGTAGGCGGGAGATTGGGGAGCTGTTTTTT. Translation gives CASSVTARSRREIGELFF.

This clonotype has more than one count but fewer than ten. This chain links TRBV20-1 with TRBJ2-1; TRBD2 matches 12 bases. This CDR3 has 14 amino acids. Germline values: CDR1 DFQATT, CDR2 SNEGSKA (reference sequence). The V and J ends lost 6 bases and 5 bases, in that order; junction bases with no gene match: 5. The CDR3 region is CSAERTSGNNEQFF. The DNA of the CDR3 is TGCAGTGCCGAGCGGACTAGCGGGAACAATGAGCAGTTCTTC.

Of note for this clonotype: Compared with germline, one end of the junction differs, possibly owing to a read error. CDR3 protein: CASSVAGPYEQYF. CDR3 DNA sequence: TGTGCCAGCAGCGTAGCGGGACCCTACGAGCAGTACTTC. The chain joins TRBV7-2 to TRBJ2-7, with 8 bases lining up with TRBD2. Germline loops: CDR1 SGHTA, CDR2 FQGNSA. The CDR3 spans 13 residues.

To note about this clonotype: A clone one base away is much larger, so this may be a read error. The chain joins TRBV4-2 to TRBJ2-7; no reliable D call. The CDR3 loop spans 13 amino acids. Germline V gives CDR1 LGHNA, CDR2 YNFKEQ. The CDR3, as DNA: TGTGCCAGCAGCGCCCGAGGTGGTTACGAGCAGCACTTC. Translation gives CASSARGGYEQHF.

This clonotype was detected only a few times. The CDR3 DNA reads as TGCGCCAGCAGCCAGGGAGCCACCCAATCCTACGAGCAGTACTTC. Amino acids: CASSQGATQSYEQYF. The rearrangement uses TRBV4-1 and TRBJ2-7; D is possibly TRBD2 (5 bases). The germline V and J ends were trimmed by 3 bases and 1 base, with 13 bases remaining between them. Per the germline V gene, CDR1 is MGHRA and CDR2 is YSYEKL. This CDR3 contains 15 residues.